A single sample is the source of the 13 T cell receptor beta chains below, sequenced in a study of T cell responses to AZD1222 COVID-19 vaccine (dated by TCRdb to the early 2020s). Explained via the paper, the time point label denotes: about 28 days (+/-7) after the second vaccine dose. Library preparation used the immunoSEQ multiplex PCR assay. TCRdb mirrors the immuneACCESS table, restricted to in-frame sequences. Some clones are absent from its copies; in checked studies, under half trace to an unresolved V gene, and the reason for the others is unknown. Recorded for this sample are some 130,000 clones; approximately 91% of them occurred a single time. Less than 1.3% of the sample goes to the ten largest clones. The sample here was peripheral blood, taken 28 days after the second AZD1222 dose. The receptors were gathered from an adult who received the AZD1222 COVID-19 vaccine.

The chain combines TRBV28 with TRBJ1-2; possibly TRBD1 for D (6 bases). Germline CDR1 and CDR2: MDHEN and SYDVKM. The ends were cut back, 3 bases at V and 1 base at J, with 12 bases in the middle. This CDR3 spans 15 amino acids. CDR3 DNA sequence: TGTGCCAGCAGTTTTGTGGGGGCGCTTAACTATGGCTACACCTTC. It specifies CASSFVGALNYGYTF.

The gene calls are TRBV5-1 and TRBJ1-4; the match to TRBD1 covers 7 bases. The V segment lost 4 bases and the J segment 4 bases; nucleotides outside the gene matches: 10. The CDR3 contains 16 residues. Looked up from germline, CDR1 is SGHRS and CDR2 is YFSETQ. CDR3 sequence (DNA): TGCGCCAGCAGCCCGGGGACAGACCCTTTTAATGAAAAACTGTTTTTT. Residues: CASSPGTDPFNEKLFF.

This rearrangement joins TRBV6-5 to TRBJ2-2, with TRBD1 identical over 9 bases. This CDR3 region has 15 residues. J was trimmed by 5 bases and V by 0 bases; bases with no gene match: 1. The germline V gene encodes CDR1 MNHEY and CDR2 SVGAGI. Here the CDR3 reads CASSYSTGGTGELFF. CDR3 DNA sequence: TGTGCCAGCAGTTACTCGACAGGGGGTACCGGGGAGCTGTTTTTT.

The chain has TRBV5-1 and TRBJ1-1; unclear D gene. The CDR3 sequence is 14 residues long. Trimming pared 0 bases from V and 4 bases from J, leaving 10 bases between. In germline, CDR1 is SGHRS, CDR2 YFSETQ. The CDR3 loop is CASSLAPSITEAFF. CDR3 DNA sequence: TGCGCCAGCAGCTTGGCCCCGTCGATCACTGAAGCTTTCTTT.

V and J are TRBV19 and TRBJ2-1; weak D call: TRBD1 (6 bases). This CDR3 region has 14 residues. The V gene's germline CDR1 is LNHDA and CDR2 SQIVND (reference sequence). The V end was cut by 3 bases, the J end by 7 bases, with 13 bases between. CDR3 bases: TGTGCCAGTAGTATGGACAGTTGGAGGAATGAGCAGTTCTTC. Its protein product is CASSMDSWRNEQFF.

This sequence joins TRBV19 and TRBJ1-2; 11 nucleotides match TRBD1. The ends lost 4 bases at V and 5 bases at J; junction bases unmatched: 6. The CDR3 has 15 residues. The V gene's germline CDR1 is LNHDA and CDR2 SQIVND (reference sequence). The CDR3 protein is CASSTGTGGTYGYTF. CDR3 nucleotide sequence: TGTGCCAGTAGTACCGGGACAGGGGGTACATATGGCTACACCTTC.

V is TRBV7-9 and J is TRBJ1-4; D is uncertain. Germline assignment: CDR1 SEHNR and CDR2 FQNEAQ (reference sequence). The CDR3 is 14 residues long. Trimming stripped 0 bases from V and 5 bases from J, with 7 bases between. The CDR3 here is CASSLAGGNEKLFF. The DNA of the CDR3 is TGTGCCAGCAGCTTAGCGGGAGGGAATGAAAAACTGTTTTTT.

This clone was recorded only once. The rearrangement links TRBV11-2 to TRBJ2-7; D remains unclear. The V and J ends lost 0 bases and 4 bases respectively, with 10 bases between them. This CDR3 region has 14 residues. CDR1 and CDR2 (germline): SGHAT, FQNNGV. The CDR3, as DNA: TGTGCCAGCAGCTTAGATCGAACGGCTTACGAGCAGTACTTC. Its translation: CASSLDRTAYEQYF.

This clone was found a few times. The V call is TRBV5-8, the J call TRBJ1-1; D possibly corresponds to TRBD1 (5 bases). The CDR3 loop spans 13 amino acids. V lost 0 bases to trimming and J lost 11 bases, with 14 bases between them. Looked up from germline, CDR1 is SGHTS and CDR2 is YDEGEE. The CDR3 protein is CASSLVTRAVAFF. CDR3 bases: TGTGCCAGCAGCTTGGTAACCAGGGCAGTCGCTTTCTTT.

The V call is TRBV30, the J call TRBJ1-4, with D hard to call. Looked up from germline, CDR1 is GTSNPN and CDR2 is SVGIG (reference sequence). V dropped 0 bases and J dropped 4 bases, with 15 bases sitting between them. The CDR3 loop spans 16 amino acids. CDR3 bases: TGTGCCTGGAGTGTAAGCTTAGGACGGATTAATGAAAAACTGTTTTTT. Translation: CAWSVSLGRINEKLFF.

The CDR3 DNA reads as TGTGCCAGCATCCTGGGGGGTATCGGTGAAAAACTGTTTTTT. Its translation is CASILGGIGEKLFF. The chain joins TRBV5-8 to TRBJ1-4; possibly TRBD1 for D (5 bases). The V end was cut by 6 bases, the J end by 7 bases, with 16 bases between. The CDR3 is made up of 14 amino acids. Germline loops: CDR1 SGHTS, CDR2 YDEGEE.

V and J are TRBV7-9 and TRBJ2-3, with TRBD2 identical over 10 bases. The CDR3 consists of 15 residues. Germline values: CDR1 SEHNR, CDR2 FQNEAQ (reference sequence). V lost 5 bases and J lost 4; bases outside the gene matches: 6. The CDR3: CASSPTSGNPDTQYF. The CDR3 DNA reads TGTGCCAGCAGCCCCACTAGCGGGAATCCAGATACGCAGTATTTT.

The chain recombines TRBV27 with TRBJ2-1, with D uncertain. Germline V gives CDR1 MNHEY, CDR2 SMNVEV (reference sequence). The CDR3 consists of 12 residues. V was cut by 6 bases and J by 9 bases, with 12 bases left in between. The CDR3 reads CASSARWGEQFF. The CDR3 nucleotides are TGTGCCAGCAGCGCTCGGTGGGGTGAGCAGTTCTTC.